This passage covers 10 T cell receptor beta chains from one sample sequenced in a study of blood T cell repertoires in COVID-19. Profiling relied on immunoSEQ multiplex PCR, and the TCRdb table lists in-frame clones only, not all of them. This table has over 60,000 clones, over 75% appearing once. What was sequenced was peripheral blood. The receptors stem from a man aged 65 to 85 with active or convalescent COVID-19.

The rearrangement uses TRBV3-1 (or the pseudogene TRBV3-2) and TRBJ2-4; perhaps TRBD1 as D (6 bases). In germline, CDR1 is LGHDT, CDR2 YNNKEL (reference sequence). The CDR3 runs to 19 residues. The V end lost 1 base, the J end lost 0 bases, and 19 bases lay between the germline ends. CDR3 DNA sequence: TGTGCCAGCAGCCAAGGTCCGGCAGGACAGCAACTAGCCAAAAACATTCAGTACTTC. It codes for CASSQGPAGQQLAKNIQYF.

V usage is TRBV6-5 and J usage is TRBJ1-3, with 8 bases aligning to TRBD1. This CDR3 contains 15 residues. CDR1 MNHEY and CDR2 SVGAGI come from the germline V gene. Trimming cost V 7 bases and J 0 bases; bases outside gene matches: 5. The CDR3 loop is CASTWDRSSGNTIYF. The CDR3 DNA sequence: TGTGCCAGCACTTGGGACAGGAGCTCTGGAAACACCATATATTTT.

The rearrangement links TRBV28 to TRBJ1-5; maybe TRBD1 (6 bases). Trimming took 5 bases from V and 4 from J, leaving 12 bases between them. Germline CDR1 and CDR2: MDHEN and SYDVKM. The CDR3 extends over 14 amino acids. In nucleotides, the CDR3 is TGTGCCAGCAGTACCTGGACAGAAAATCAGCCCCAGCATTTT. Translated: CASSTWTENQPQHF.

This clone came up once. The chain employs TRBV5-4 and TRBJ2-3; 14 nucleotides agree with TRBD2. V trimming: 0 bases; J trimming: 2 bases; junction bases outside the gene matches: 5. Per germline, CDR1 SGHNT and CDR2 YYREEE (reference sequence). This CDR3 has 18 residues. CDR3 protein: CASSLDGTSGRVTDTQYF. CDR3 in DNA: TGTGCCAGCAGCTTGGACGGGACTAGCGGGAGAGTCACAGATACGCAGTATTTT.

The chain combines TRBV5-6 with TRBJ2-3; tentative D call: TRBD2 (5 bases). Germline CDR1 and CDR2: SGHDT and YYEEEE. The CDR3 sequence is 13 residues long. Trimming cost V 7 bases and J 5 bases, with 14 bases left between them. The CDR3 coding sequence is TGTGCCAGCGGAGCTTGGGCGGGAGATACGCAGTATTTT. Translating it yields CASGAWAGDTQYF.

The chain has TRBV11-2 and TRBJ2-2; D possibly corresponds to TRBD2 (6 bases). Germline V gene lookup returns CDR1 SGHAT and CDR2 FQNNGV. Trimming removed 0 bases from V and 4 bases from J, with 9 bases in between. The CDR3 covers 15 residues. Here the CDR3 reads CASSLDGGFTGELFF. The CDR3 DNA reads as TGTGCCAGCAGCTTAGATGGGGGGTTCACCGGGGAGCTGTTTTTT.

The CDR3 is CASSPGTKGNTIYF. CDR3 coding DNA: TGTGCCAGCAGCCCCGGGACAAAAGGAAACACCATATATTTT. The chain carries TRBV14 and TRBJ1-3; D is perhaps TRBD1 (6 bases). V was cut by 4 bases and J by 4 bases, with 11 bases left in between. In germline, CDR1 is SGHDN, CDR2 FVKESK. The CDR3 is made up of 14 amino acids.

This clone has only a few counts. The CDR3 coding sequence is TGTGCCAGTAGTTTGGGGACAGGGAGCAATCAGCCCCAGCATTTT. This encodes CASSLGTGSNQPQHF. V usage is TRBV19 and J usage is TRBJ1-5; TRBD1 aligns across 9 bases. The CDR3 length is 15 residues. Germline V gives CDR1 LNHDA, CDR2 SQIVND (reference sequence). The V segment lost 5 bases and the J segment 1 base; nucleotides outside the gene matches: 3.

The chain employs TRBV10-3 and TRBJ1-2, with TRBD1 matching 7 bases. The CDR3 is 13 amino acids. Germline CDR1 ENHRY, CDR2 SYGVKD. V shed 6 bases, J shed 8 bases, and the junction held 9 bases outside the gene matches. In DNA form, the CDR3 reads TGTGCCATCAGAATAGACAGGGACCAAGGCTACACCTTC. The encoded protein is CAIRIDRDQGYTF.

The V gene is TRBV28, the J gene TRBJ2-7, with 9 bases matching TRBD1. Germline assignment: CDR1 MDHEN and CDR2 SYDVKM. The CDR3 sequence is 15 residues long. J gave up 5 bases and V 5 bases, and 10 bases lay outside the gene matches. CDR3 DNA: TGTGCCAGCAGTCGTGGGGGACAGGGAACCCACGAGCAGTACTTC. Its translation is CASSRGGQGTHEQYF.